These 20 T cell receptor beta chains were sequenced from one sample in a study of T cell repertoires in aging, cancer and after chemotherapy. Amplification of TCR beta used genomic DNA extracted from peripheral blood. TRB rearrangements spanning V, D and J were amplified using mixed TRB-A/B primers. TCRdb redid the calling of the multiplex PCR reads with MiXCR, one entry per CDR3 protein. The sample carries roughly 1,400 distinct CDR3 sequences, 21% recorded once. Specimen: blood. The receptors derive from a human donor with a solid tumor.

By sample fraction, this clonotype is large. The chain's CDR3 is CASSLTRGAGEAFF. CDR3 nucleotides: TGTGCCAGCAGCTTAACCAGAGGTGCGGGGGAAGCTTTCTTT. The rearrangement joins TRBV7-6 to TRBJ1-1; D not resolved. The CDR3 extends over 14 amino acids. V was trimmed by 2 bases and J by 8 bases, leaving 15 bases between them. Germline CDR1 SGHVS, CDR2 FNYEAQ.

This clonotype is judged medium-sized. The gene calls are TRBV20-1 and TRBJ2-2, with D possibly being TRBD1 (5 bases). The CDR3 extends over 13 amino acids. Germline V gives CDR1 DFQATT, CDR2 SNEGSKA (reference sequence). V lost 3 bases, J lost 9 bases, and 14 bases lay in between. Here the CDR3 DNA reads TGCAGTGCTAGCCCGACAGAACACCGGGAGCTGTTTTTT. Amino acids: CSASPTEHRELFF.

In its sample, this clonotype ranks as medium-sized. J is TRBJ1-2 and V is TRBV30; weak D call: TRBD1 (5 bases). Trimming cost V 2 bases and J 4 bases, with 11 bases left between them. The V gene's germline CDR1 is GTSNPN and CDR2 SVGIG (reference sequence). The CDR3 sequence is 13 residues long. CDR3 DNA: TGTGCCTGGAGTACTACAGGATTCTATGGCTACACCTTC. Translated: CAWSTTGFYGYTF.

This clonotype was seen a handful of times. A junction boundary mismatches the germline segment, possibly from a read error. The rearrangement joins TRBV4-3 to TRBJ1-5; D remains ambiguous. CDR3 length: 11 amino acids. Germline assignment: CDR1 LGHNA and CDR2 YSLEER. The CDR3 nucleotides are TGTGCCAGCAGCCTCGATCAGCCCCAGCATTTT. It translates to CASSLDQPQHF.

In its sample, this clonotype ranks as medium-sized. The rearrangement uses TRBV4-3 and TRBJ1-2; no definite D call. The CDR3 covers 14 residues. Germline lookup yields CDR1 LGHNA and CDR2 YSLEER. The V and J ends lost 0 bases and 8 bases respectively, with 13 bases between them. The CDR3 here is CASSQDWRDRGYTF. Here the CDR3 DNA reads TGCGCCAGCAGCCAAGATTGGAGGGATAGGGGCTACACCTTC.

Worth noting for this clonotype: With a much larger clone just one base away, this may be a read error. The genes are TRBV18 and TRBJ1-5; D ambiguous. V was clipped by 3 bases and J by 0 bases, with 6 bases between them. The CDR3 extends over 14 amino acids. Germline values: CDR1 KGHSH, CDR2 LQKENI. CDR3 sequence reads: CASSPTHSNQPQHF. The DNA for the CDR3 is TGTGCCAGCTCACCGACACATAGCAATCAGCCCCAGCATTTT.

This clonotype was detected a few times. This sequence joins TRBV7-9 and TRBJ1-1; the match to TRBD1 covers 9 bases. The CDR3 runs to 15 residues. The junction had 5 bases not matched to a gene; V was cut back by 6 bases and J by 0 bases. Germline-derived CDR1 and CDR2 are SEHNR and FQNEAQ (reference sequence). The CDR3 sequence is CASSITGGLNTEAFF. CDR3 sequence (DNA): TGTGCCAGCAGTATTACAGGGGGCTTGAACACTGAAGCTTTCTTT.

This clonotype showed up just a few times. The J gene is TRBJ1-2, the V gene TRBV21-1; TRBD1 is the table's D call and was not checked against the DNA. TRBV21-1 is designated a pseudogene. There are 11 residues in the CDR3. The CDR3 is CASIRTGNYTF. Here the CDR3 DNA reads TGTGCCAGCATCCGGACAGGAAACTACACCTTC.

Concerning this clonotype itself: Since a much larger clone is just one base distant, this may be a read error. This chain uses TRBV6-1 with TRBJ2-3; maybe TRBD2 (7 bases). The CDR3 spans 17 residues. Trimming removed 4 bases from V and 2 bases from J, with 19 bases in between. Germline V gene lookup returns CDR1 MNHNS and CDR2 SASEGT. The CDR3 loop reads CASSGGLGGGLTDTQYF. CDR3 in DNA: TGTGCCAGCAGTGGGGGCTTGGGGGGGGGCCTCACAGATACGCAGTATTTT.

Relative to its sample, this clonotype is medium-sized. The J gene is TRBJ1-2, the V gene TRBV19, with D uncertain. The CDR3 loop spans 18 amino acids. The germline V and J ends were trimmed by 7 bases and 0 bases, with 24 bases remaining between them. CDR1 and CDR2 from the germline V gene are LNHDA and SQIVND (reference sequence). The CDR3 is CASTQEAVLTNPNYGYTF. CDR3 DNA sequence: TGTGCCAGTACCCAGGAGGCAGTTCTGACTAACCCTAACTATGGCTACACCTTC.

Relative to its sample, this clonotype is large. The chain links TRBV10-3 to TRBJ1-2, with TRBD1 as a possible D gene (5 bases). The CDR3 has 15 residues. Trimming stripped 3 bases from V and 1 base from J, with 12 bases between. Germline loops: CDR1 ENHRY, CDR2 SYGVKD. The CDR3 region has the DNA TGTGCCATCAGTGAATCGACAGATTATAACTATGGCTACACCTTC. It codes for CAISESTDYNYGYTF.

This clonotype ranks as large (0.1 to 1%). The chain employs TRBV5-5 and TRBJ2-1; D possibly corresponds to TRBD1 (5 bases). The CDR3 is 15 amino acids. V was trimmed by 3 bases and J by 0 bases, leaving 10 bases between them. Germline CDR1 SGHKS, CDR2 YYEKEE (reference sequence). This CDR3 is CASSSTESSYNEQFF. CDR3 sequence (DNA): TGTGCCAGCAGCTCGACAGAGAGCTCCTACAATGAGCAGTTCTTC.

This clonotype ranks as medium-sized. This chain uses TRBV7-6 with TRBJ1-1, with D uncertain. The CDR3 is 13 amino acids. Trimming took off 1 base at V and 4 bases at J, with 7 bases between the two ends. Germline V gene sequence: CDR1 SGHVS, CDR2 FNYEAQ. Here the CDR3 DNA reads TGTGCCAGCAGCTTAGGGTTGGGCACTGAAGCTTTCTTT. It yields the protein CASSLGLGTEAFF.

This clonotype appeared a few times. V gene TRBV6-2 or TRBV6-3 combines with J gene TRBJ1-6; D is possibly TRBD1 (6 bases). Deletions cut 7 bases from V and 7 bases from J, with 14 bases between. Germline CDR1 reads MNHEY; CDR2 reads SVGEGT. The CDR3 sequence is 14 residues long. The chain's CDR3 is CASTLTGGNSPLHF. CDR3 DNA: TGTGCCAGCACCCTGACAGGTGGAAATTCACCCCTCCACTTT.

This clonotype is deemed medium-sized. The chain carries TRBV19 and TRBJ1-1, with 8 bases matching TRBD1. With V trimmed by 3 bases and J by 1 base, 10 bases remained unmatched. This CDR3 spans 17 amino acids. CDR1 is LNHDA, CDR2 SQIVND, per germline (reference sequence). The CDR3 DNA sequence: TGTGCCAGTAGTATGAATTCCGGAGGGACAGGGAACACTGAAGCTTTCTTT. Amino acids: CASSMNSGGTGNTEAFF.

This clonotype is medium-sized in the sample. The chain employs TRBV6-2 or TRBV6-3 and TRBJ1-6, with a weak D call TRBD1 (6 bases). V lost 4 bases to trimming and J lost 6 bases, with 16 bases between them. Germline CDR1 and CDR2: MNHEY and SVGEGT. The CDR3 covers 16 residues. CDR3 region: CASSSYPGEFNSPLHF. The CDR3, as DNA: TGTGCCAGCAGTTCCTACCCAGGGGAGTTTAATTCACCCCTCCACTTT.

V is TRBV21-1 and J is TRBJ1-2. TRBV21-1 is a pseudogene. This CDR3 spans 14 amino acids. The DNA for the CDR3 is TGTGCCAGCAGCAAAGTAGTGAGGATTGATGGCTACACCTTC. Translated: CASSKVVRIDGYTF.

In its sample, this clonotype is large. The chain uses TRBV19 and TRBJ1-5, with D unresolved. V was trimmed by 7 bases and J by 4 bases, leaving 11 bases between them. The CDR3 spans 13 residues. Germline CDR1 reads LNHDA; CDR2 reads SQIVND (reference sequence). The CDR3 here is CASTERANQPQHF. Here the CDR3 DNA reads TGTGCCAGTACCGAAAGAGCGAATCAGCCCCAGCATTTT.

This clonotype is deemed medium-sized. The chain uses TRBV4-3 and TRBJ1-6; unclear D gene. Trimming removed 0 bases from V and 5 bases from J, with 8 bases in between. Germline V gene lookup returns CDR1 LGHNA and CDR2 YSLEER. The CDR3 sequence is 15 residues long. CDR3 amino acids: CASSQDTGNNSPLHF. The DNA for the CDR3 is TGCGCCAGCAGCCAAGATACGGGGAATAATTCACCCCTCCACTTT.

The rearrangement uses TRBV11-3 and TRBJ2-1, with TRBD2 matching 10 bases. Trimming removed 5 bases from V and 0 bases from J; junction bases left unmatched: 7. Germline CDR1 and CDR2: SGHNT and YENEEA. The CDR3 consists of 17 residues. For the CDR3, the DNA is TGTGCCAGCAGCACCCCTAGCGGGGGCCACTCCTACAATGAGCAGTTCTTC. Its protein product is CASSTPSGGHSYNEQFF. Full variable domain (missing parts from reference TRBV11-3 and TRBJ2-1): EAGVVQSPRYKIIEKKQPVAFWCNPISGHNTLYWYLQNLGQGPELLIRYENEEAVDDSQLPKDRFSAERLKGVDSTLKIQPAELGDSAVYLCASSTPSGGHSYNEQFFGPGTRLTVL.